Following are 19 T cell receptor beta chains from one sample sequenced in a study of T-cell memory formation after mild COVID-19. TCRdb analysed the 5' RACE reads with MiXCR anew, one entry per CDR3 protein. The sample gives fewer than 400,000 distinct CDR3 sequences, 15% to 20% of which show up once; around a fifth is in the top ten. Sequencing used PBMCs or a T cell subset sorted from them (not recorded which). The receptors here all came from a man aged 18 to 29 who had mild COVID-19 (a few samples of this study predate the infection). Cell type and time point are not known.

This rearrangement joins TRBV5-6 to TRBJ1-2; perhaps TRBD1 as D (6 bases). CDR3 length equals 13 residues. The V end was cut by 4 bases, the J end by 5 bases, with 12 bases between. CDR1 is SGHDT and CDR2 is YYEEEE in the germline V gene. Here the CDR3 DNA reads TGTGCCAGCAGCCCTGTTGGACAGTATGGCTACACCTTC. It yields the protein CASSPVGQYGYTF.

This clonotype was seen at least ten times. The chain employs TRBV15 and TRBJ2-2; 10 bases align to TRBD2. V was pared by 4 bases and J by 5 bases, with 4 bases of the junction left unmatched. The germline V gene has CDR1 LNHNV and CDR2 YYDKDF (reference sequence). This CDR3 is 15 amino acids long. CDR3 bases: TGTGCCACCAGCAACCAACTAGCGGGGACCGGGGAGCTGTTTTTT. This sequence encodes CATSNQLAGTGELFF.

This clonotype was recorded at least ten times. This chain uses TRBV2 with TRBJ2-7, with a tentative D call TRBD1 (6 bases). CDR1 and CDR2 (germline): SNHLY, FYNNEI. This CDR3 comprises 13 residues. Trimming removed 7 bases at V and 0 bases at J, with 10 bases between. CDR3 nucleotide sequence: TGTGCCAGCACCCGACAGGACTCCTACGAGCAGTACTTC. Translation gives CASTRQDSYEQYF. Supplemented by reference TRBV2 and TRBJ2-7, the full variable domain reads EPEVTQTPSHQVTQMGQEVILRCVPISNHLYFYWYRQILGQKVEFLVSFYNNEISEKSEIFDDQFSVERPDGSNFTLKIRSTKLEDSAMYFCASTRQDSYEQYFGPGTRLTVT.

The chain employs TRBV5-1 and TRBJ1-3; D unclear. The CDR3 is 16 amino acids. The V gene lost 2 bases and the J gene lost 0 bases, with 12 bases spanning the gap. From germline, CDR1 is SGHRS and CDR2 YFSETQ. CDR3 in DNA: TGCGCCAGCAGCTTATCCGGTCCGGACTCTGGAAACACCATATATTTT. Amino acid sequence: CASSLSGPDSGNTIYF.

The chain carries TRBV7-9 and TRBJ1-1; tentatively, D is TRBD1 (6 bases). The CDR3 length is 13 residues. Germline values: CDR1 SEHNR, CDR2 FQNEAQ (reference sequence). V was shortened by 5 bases and J by 10 bases, with 17 bases between the two germline ends. The CDR3 reads CASSPDSRGVAFF. In nucleotides, the CDR3 is TGTGCCAGCAGCCCGGACAGCAGAGGGGTAGCTTTCTTT.

A few counts support this clonotype. The chain carries TRBV5-6 and TRBJ2-1; D tentatively reads TRBD1 or TRBD2 (5 bases each). The CDR3 spans 14 residues. Trimming stripped 1 base from V and 8 bases from J, with 13 bases between. From germline, CDR1 is SGHDT and CDR2 YYEEEE. CDR3 sequence (DNA): TGTGCCAGCAGCTTGATTGGGGGAAGGCATGAGCAGTTCTTC. Translated: CASSLIGGRHEQFF.

The CDR3 loop is CASRMSSYNEQFF. CDR3 DNA sequence: TGTGCCAGCCGCATGAGCTCCTACAATGAGCAGTTCTTC. The chain is built from TRBV7-9 and TRBJ2-1; no reliable D call. CDR1 and CDR2 from the germline V gene are SEHNR and FQNEAQ (reference sequence). V was clipped by 8 bases and J by 0 bases, with 8 bases between them. This CDR3 comprises 13 residues.

This clonotype was found a few times. The genes are TRBV29-1 and TRBJ1-1; 8 bases are shared with TRBD1. The ends lost 3 bases at V and 11 bases at J; junction bases unmatched: 11. Germline CDR1 SQVTM, CDR2 ANQGSEA. The length of the CDR3 is 13 residues. CDR3 bases: TGCAGCGTTGATGGGACAGGTGGAACGGGGGCTTTCTTT. It yields the protein CSVDGTGGTGAFF.

This clonotype was seen a few times. In DNA form, the CDR3 reads TGTGCCAGCAGCCAGGGGGGGGAAAAACTGTTTTTT. Protein product: CASSQGGEKLFF. The V call is TRBV3-1, the J call TRBJ1-4; TRBD1 might be the D (5 bases). Trimming pared 3 bases from V and 8 bases from J, leaving 7 bases between. From germline, CDR1 is LGHDT and CDR2 YNNKEL (reference sequence). The CDR3 covers 12 residues.

This clonotype was seen at least ten times. This rearrangement joins TRBV6-2 or TRBV6-3 to TRBJ1-1; no reliable D call. Germline V gene data show CDR1 as MNHEY and CDR2 as SVGEGT. Trimming left V 3 bases short and J 5 bases short, with 10 bases between. The CDR3 loop spans 13 amino acids. The CDR3 protein is CASSYGRTTEAFF. The CDR3 DNA reads as TGTGCCAGCAGTTATGGGCGGACGACTGAAGCTTTCTTT.

This clonotype was counted at least ten times. The CDR3 sequence: CASSLQRGYEQYF. The CDR3 bases are TGTGCCAGCAGCTTACAGCGGGGTTACGAGCAGTACTTC. V is TRBV7-2 and J is TRBJ2-7; 7 bases map to TRBD2. CDR3 size: 13 residues. From germline, CDR1 is SGHTA and CDR2 FQGNSA. V was clipped by 2 bases and J by 4 bases; unmatched bases: 2.

The chain couples TRBV4-3 to TRBJ2-7, with unresolved D. Germline V CDR1 and CDR2: LGHNA, YSLEER. The CDR3 consists of 9 residues. The DNA for the CDR3 is TGCGCCAGCAGCCAGCGGCGCCCCGTC. Its translation is CASSQRRPV.

This chain connects TRBV5-6 to TRBJ2-7; no reliable D call. Between the trimmed V and J ends, which lost 1 base and 6 bases, there was a span of 8 bases. Per the germline V gene, CDR1 is SGHDT and CDR2 is YYEEEE. The length of the CDR3 is 12 residues. In nucleotides, the CDR3 is TGTGCCAGCAGCTTGCCTTACACCGAGCAGTACTTC. This translates into CASSLPYTEQYF.

This clonotype was counted only a few times. The V and J genes are TRBV29-1 and TRBJ1-4, with unresolved D. The CDR3 runs to 12 residues. V lost 7 bases to trimming and J lost 0 bases, with 6 bases between them. Germline-derived CDR1 and CDR2 are SQVTM and ANQGSEA. The CDR3 DNA sequence: TGCAGCGCACAAACAACTAATGAAAAACTGTTTTTT. Its translation is CSAQTTNEKLFF.

This clonotype has only a few counts. The chain recombines TRBV7-2 with TRBJ1-2, with 7 bases that match TRBD1. Germline CDR1 and CDR2: SGHTA and FQGNSA. CDR3 length equals 12 residues. J lost 8 bases, V lost 9 bases, and 9 bases had no gene match. The CDR3 loop reads CASGDSRKGYTF. The CDR3 nucleotides are TGTGCCAGTGGGGACAGTCGTAAAGGCTACACCTTC.

A note on this clonotype: A junction boundary mismatches the germline segment, possibly from a read error. The CDR3 reads CASRLAGGPSTDTQYF. The CDR3, as DNA: TGTGCCAGCAGATTAGCGGGGGGGCCGAGCACAGATACGCAGTATTTT. J is TRBJ2-3 and V is TRBV12-3 or TRBV12-4; 11 nucleotides line up with TRBD2. There are 16 residues in the CDR3.

The table lists this clonotype with a few counts. The chain employs TRBV7-2 and TRBJ1-1; TRBD1 might be the D (6 bases). Trimming took 3 bases from V and 1 from J, leaving 12 bases between them. The CDR3 spans 15 residues. Germline CDR1 is SGHTA and CDR2 is FQGNSA. The CDR3 DNA sequence: TGTGCCAGCAGCTTTAACCGGGGGGCGAACACTGAAGCTTTCTTT. Its translation is CASSFNRGANTEAFF.

V is TRBV6-1 and J is TRBJ2-3; 7 bases match TRBD1. V lost 6 bases to trimming and J lost 4 bases; unmatched junction nucleotides: 7. Germline lookup yields CDR1 MNHNS and CDR2 SASEGT. This CDR3 comprises 14 residues. The CDR3 loop reads CASSEGQRADTQYF. The CDR3 DNA reads as TGTGCCAGCAGCGAGGGACAGAGGGCAGATACGCAGTATTTT.

This clonotype has only a few counts. The V call is TRBV2, the J call TRBJ1-1; D is possibly TRBD1 (6 bases). Germline-derived CDR1 and CDR2 are SNHLY and FYNNEI. V dropped 10 bases and J dropped 6 bases, with 18 bases sitting between them. The CDR3 is 13 residues long. This CDR3 is CATQGRGFPEAFF. The CDR3 nucleotides are TGTGCCACCCAGGGGAGGGGGTTCCCTGAAGCTTTCTTT.